Listed below are T cell receptor beta chains from one sample, sequenced in a study of blood T cell repertoires in COVID-19. Profiled with immunoSEQ multiplex PCR; TCRdb holds only in-frame clones, not every one. The data contain roughly 240,000 clones, around 86% of them singletons. Sample: peripheral blood. These receptors originate from a man younger than 30 with active or convalescent COVID-19. CDR3s include the opening cysteine and the closing phenylalanine or tryptophan. A D gene is named only where the DNA matches it firmly. Rows may omit the clone size; those that give it use once, few, many or a size class.

V gene: TRBV5-1; D gene: .; J gene: TRBJ2-3; clone size: .; CDR3 DNA: TGCGCCAGCAGCGACAGCACTAGCACAGATACGCAGTATTTT; CDR3 protein: CASSDSTSTDTQYF
V gene: TRBV4-1; D gene: .; J gene: TRBJ1-1; clone size: .; CDR3 DNA: TGCGCCAGCAGCCAAGAGGTAGGGAGGCCCCGGGAGGCTTTCTTT; CDR3 protein: CASSQEVGRPREAFF
V gene: TRBV6-5; D gene: TRBD2; J gene: TRBJ2-7; clone size: few; CDR3 DNA: TGTGCCAGCAGACCCGCGGGCGGGAGGGTCGAGCAGTACTTC; CDR3 protein: CASRPAGGRVEQYF
V gene: TRBV5-5; D gene: .; J gene: TRBJ2-3; clone size: .; CDR3 DNA: TGTGCCAGCAGCCCCATACACACAGATACGCAGTATTTT; CDR3 protein: CASSPIHTDTQYF
V gene: TRBV19; D gene: .; J gene: TRBJ1-2; clone size: .; CDR3 DNA: TGTGCCAGTAGTATAGAGGGGAACAGGTACTATGGCTACACCTTC; CDR3 protein: CASSIEGNRYYGYTF
V gene: TRBV19; D gene: TRBD1; J gene: TRBJ1-6; clone size: once; CDR3 DNA: TGTGCCAGTAGCCTCAGAGGGGGCCGGAGTTCTTCACCCCTCCACTTT; CDR3 protein: CASSLRGGRSSSPLHF
V gene: TRBV27; D gene: .; J gene: TRBJ2-1; clone size: .; CDR3 DNA: TGTGCCAGCAGCGAAACTTTCCCCACGACTATTACCTACAATGAGCAGTTCTTC; CDR3 protein: CASSETFPTTITYNEQFF
V gene: TRBV7-8; D gene: .; J gene: TRBJ2-7; clone size: .; CDR3 DNA: TGTGCCAGCAGCTCCAAGCTAGAGCCAACCTACGAGCAGTACTTC; CDR3 protein: CASSSKLEPTYEQYF
V gene: TRBV15; D gene: .; J gene: TRBJ1-5; clone size: .; CDR3 DNA: TGTGCCACCAGCCTAAACCCTGTTCTCGAGCCCCAGCATTTT; CDR3 protein: CATSLNPVLEPQHF
V gene: TRBV11-2; D gene: TRBD2; J gene: TRBJ2-1; clone size: .; CDR3 DNA: TGTGCCAGCAGCTTAGCGACGGGGGGGTCAGATGAGCAGTTCTTC; CDR3 protein: CASSLATGGSDEQFF
V gene: TRBV27; D gene: .; J gene: TRBJ1-2; clone size: .; CDR3 DNA: TGTGCCGGCAGTGTTCAGCCGACAGGTCGGGCTGGCTACACCTTC; CDR3 protein: CAGSVQPTGRAGYTF
V gene: TRBV2; D gene: TRBD1; J gene: TRBJ2-1; clone size: .; CDR3 DNA: TGTGCCAGCAGCTACCGGGACAGGTACAATGAGCAGTTCTTC; CDR3 protein: CASSYRDRYNEQFF
V gene: TRBV21-1; D gene: .; J gene: TRBJ1-6; clone size: .; CDR3 DNA: TGTGCCAGCAGCATAGGACAGGGGGATTCACCCCTCCACTTT; CDR3 protein: CASSIGQGDSPLHF
V gene: TRBV19; D gene: .; J gene: TRBJ1-1; clone size: .; CDR3 DNA: TGTGCCAGTAGTATAGGCGGATTGATGAACACTGAAGCTTTCTTT; CDR3 protein: CASSIGGLMNTEAFF
V gene: TRBV19; D gene: TRBD1; J gene: TRBJ1-4; clone size: .; CDR3 DNA: TGTGCCAGTAGAAAGACAGGGATTAATGAAAAACTGTTTTTT; CDR3 protein: CASRKTGINEKLFF